The clone carrying this TCR beta chain was counted a single time. Its antigen is undetermined. This entry belongs to a study of shared clonotypes between healthy human individuals. The sorted-subset replicate PCRs were given 150 to 200 ng DNA, which is tens of thousands of T cell genomes. TCRdb's table, derived via immunoSEQ multiplex PCR, lists solely in-frame clones and lacks some. The sample records a few hundred thousand clones, under 80% being singletons. Naive CD4+ cells were CD45RA-selected; the remaining cells were memory. Trimming removed 8 bases from V and 3 bases from J, with 10 bases in between. Per the germline V gene, CDR1 is MDHEN and CDR2 is SYDVKM. The CDR3 spans 13 residues. General observations from the study: Shared across a few donors were around 5% of the naive CD4 clonotypes. Estimated richness was generally greater in naive than memory subsets.

The TCR originated in a man between 25 and 39 years old in good health. Source material: memory CD4+ T cells sorted from blood. Sample subset: CD45RA-negative fraction. The chain couples TRBV28 to TRBJ1-4, with D uncertain. The CDR3 DNA sequence: TGTGCCAGCGGCTCCGGTTCTAATGAAAAACTGTTTTTT. This translates into CASGSGSNEKLFF.